This passage covers 14 T cell receptor beta chains from one sample sequenced in a study of Ad26.COV2.S vaccination and SARS-CoV-2 variants. The treatment denotes: over 15 received Ad26.COV2.S at low or high dose, single or two shots; five or six received placebo; per-sample allocation not given. The samples were gathered on day 63 after the first injection of vaccine or placebo. Data came from immunoSEQ multiplex PCR; TCRdb stores just in-frame clones and leaves some out. The sample carries about 440,000 clones, roughly 88% recorded once. Sequenced here: peripheral blood, sampled in a trial of Ad26.COV2.S vaccine versus placebo. The receptors shown here come from a person aged 18-60 years who received the Ad26.COV2.S COVID-19 vaccine or a placebo.

For this clone: Within the sample, other DNA sequences also encode this same CDR3. The chain uses TRBV5-1 and TRBJ2-1; 9 nucleotides agree with TRBD2. The trim removed 4 bases at V and 1 base at J, leaving 6 bases unmatched. The V gene's germline CDR1 is SGHRS and CDR2 YFSETQ. The CDR3 is made up of 16 amino acids. The CDR3: CASSPRLAGSYNEQFF. Written as DNA, the CDR3 is TGCGCCAGCAGCCCCCGGCTAGCGGGATCCTACAATGAGCAGTTCTTC.

The V gene is TRBV7-9, the J gene TRBJ2-7, with TRBD2 identical over 7 bases. With V trimmed by 5 bases and J by 1 base, 17 bases remained unmatched. The CDR3 is 18 amino acids. Germline V gene sequence: CDR1 SEHNR, CDR2 FQNEAQ (reference sequence). CDR3 nucleotide sequence: TGTGCCAGCAGCCCTGATACCCCCCTCGGACTAGGATCCTACGAGCAGTACTTC. This codes for CASSPDTPLGLGSYEQYF.

This rearrangement joins TRBV10-3 to TRBJ1-2, with 8 bases lining up with TRBD1. Germline loops: CDR1 ENHRY, CDR2 SYGVKD. The trim removed 6 bases at V and 0 bases at J, leaving 6 bases unmatched. This CDR3 is built from 15 residues. The CDR3 nucleotides are TGTGCCATCAGGCCCGGGACAGGTTCTAACTATGGCTACACCTTC. The encoded protein is CAIRPGTGSNYGYTF.

The rearrangement links TRBV7-2 to TRBJ2-2, with 15 positions matching TRBD2. V dropped 7 bases and J dropped 6; count of bases not matched to a gene: 9. This CDR3 contains 17 residues. The germline gives CDR1 SGHTA, CDR2 FQGNSA. CDR3 bases: TGTGCCAGCACCCCGCCAGGACTAGCGGGAGGGGCCGGGGAGCTGTTTTTT. Its translation is CASTPPGLAGGAGELFF.

The gene calls are TRBV6-2 or TRBV6-3 and TRBJ2-3; weak D call: TRBD1 (6 bases). Germline-derived CDR1 and CDR2 are MNHEY and SVGEGT. Trimming removed 6 bases at V and 4 bases at J, with 26 bases between. The CDR3 is 18 amino acids. CDR3 coding DNA: TGTGCCAGCAGCACAGAACCCTTCGACGCAGGGGACGCAGATACGCAGTATTTT. Residues: CASSTEPFDAGDADTQYF.

This chain joins TRBV28 and TRBJ1-1; D gene unclear. Germline CDR1 is MDHEN and CDR2 is SYDVKM. The CDR3 has 14 amino acids. V was trimmed by 9 bases and J by 1 base, leaving 15 bases between them. CDR3 sequence reads: CASRSRERNTEAFF. CDR3 coding DNA: TGTGCCAGTAGATCCCGGGAGAGGAACACTGAAGCTTTCTTT.

V gene TRBV6-5 combines with J gene TRBJ1-1; TRBD1 agrees at 7 bases. Germline CDR1 and CDR2: MNHEY and SVGAGI. CDR3 length equals 15 residues. V lost 5 bases and J lost 2; bases outside the gene matches: 8. CDR3 residues: CASSRGTESNTEAFF. CDR3 nucleotides: TGTGCCAGCAGTAGGGGGACAGAAAGCAACACTGAAGCTTTCTTT.

The rearrangement uses TRBV19 and TRBJ2-7; tentatively, D is TRBD1 (6 bases). Deletions cut 4 bases from V and 2 bases from J, with 15 bases between. The CDR3 extends over 15 amino acids. Germline loops: CDR1 LNHDA, CDR2 SQIVND (reference sequence). CDR3 sequence (DNA): TGTGCCAGTAGTAGTCTGACAGGTGGAACCTACGAGCAGTACTTC. This codes for CASSSLTGGTYEQYF.

This chain connects TRBV7-8 to TRBJ2-1; no clear D gene. Germline-derived CDR1 and CDR2 are SGHVS and FQNEAQ. The CDR3 spans 13 residues. The V gene lost 1 base and the J gene lost 15 bases, with 16 bases spanning the gap. The CDR3 region is CASSLGRSPQAFF. CDR3 DNA: TGTGCCAGCAGCTTAGGGCGATCCCCTCAAGCGTTCTTC.

The chain combines TRBV3-1 (or the pseudogene TRBV3-2) with TRBJ2-1; 7 bases align to TRBD2. The CDR3 has 17 residues. J lost 7 bases, V lost 4 bases, and 16 bases had no gene match. Germline V gene sequence: CDR1 LGHDT, CDR2 YNNKEL (reference sequence). The CDR3 DNA is TGTGCCAGCAGCCCCCATAATTTTGCGCGGGAGATAAATGAGCAGTTCTTC. It translates to CASSPHNFAREINEQFF.

The CDR3: CASSLEANSPLHF. The CDR3 DNA sequence: TGCGCCAGCAGCTTGGAAGCCAATTCACCCCTCCACTTT. The chain combines TRBV5-1 with TRBJ1-6; D is unclear. The CDR3 is made up of 13 amino acids. Between the trimmed V and J ends, which lost 0 bases and 7 bases, there was a span of 5 bases. Per the germline V gene, CDR1 is SGHRS and CDR2 is YFSETQ.

The V and J genes are TRBV5-1 and TRBJ1-1; D gene ambiguous. This CDR3 region has 15 residues. V lost 0 bases and J 4 bases, leaving 13 bases between the germline ends. The germline V gene has CDR1 SGHRS and CDR2 YFSETQ. In DNA, the CDR3 is TGCGCCAGCAGCTTGGGTCGGGTCGGCGGCACTGAAGCTTTCTTT. It translates to CASSLGRVGGTEAFF. The whole variable domain, remainder taken from reference TRBV5-1 and TRBJ1-1, is KAGVTQTPRYLIKTRGQQVTLSCSPISGHRSVSWYQQTPGQGLQFLFEYFSETQRNKGNFPGRFSGRQFSNSRSEMNVSTLELGDSALYLCASSLGRVGGTEAFFGQGTRLTVV.

V and J are TRBV7-2 and TRBJ2-7; a possible D gene is TRBD2 (7 bases). The CDR3 spans 16 residues. V dropped 0 bases and J dropped 5 bases, with 17 bases sitting between them. The germline V gene has CDR1 SGHTA and CDR2 FQGNSA. The CDR3 bases are TGTGCCAGCAGCTTAGCTTTCGGGGGGCGCAGGAACGAGCAGTACTTC. Its protein is CASSLAFGGRRNEQYF. Complete variable domain (other parts from reference TRBV7-2 and TRBJ2-7): GAGVSQSPSNKVTEKGKDVELRCDPISGHTALYWYRQSLGQGLEFLIYFQGNSAPDKSGLPSDRFSAERTGGSVSTLTIQRTQQEDSAVYLCASSLAFGGRRNEQYFGPGTRLTVT.

This rearrangement joins TRBV11-2 to TRBJ2-7; D gene unclear. The CDR3 loop spans 14 amino acids. In germline, CDR1 is SGHAT, CDR2 FQNNGV. V was cut by 0 bases and J by 2 bases, with 8 bases left in between. Here the CDR3 reads CASSLDARPYEQYF. The CDR3 DNA follows: TGTGCCAGCAGCTTAGATGCTAGACCCTACGAGCAGTACTTC.